The sequence of this T cell receptor (beta chain) was determined in a study of cytomegalovirus exposure and HLA in healthy donors. The CDR3 spans 15 residues. Germline-derived CDR1 and CDR2 are KGHSH and LQKENI. With 3 bases clipped from V and 3 bases from J, the junction kept 4 bases outside the gene matches. 13 Jbeta primers and 60 Vbeta primers were used for the PCR. This table comes from immunoSEQ multiplex PCR, and its TCRdb copy is limited to in-frame clones, with some not included. The sample contains around 90,000 clones, roughly 77% of which appear only once. The study's findings and limits: Earlier analysis yielded a pattern in which most TCR beta V segments were productive about 90% or about 30% of the time. A later analysis by the authors found several of the most significant clusters apparently linked to common viral pathogens.

About this clone itself: Its cognate antigen is unknown.

This receptor was identified in a young man in good health and CMV-seronegative. The sequenced material came from PBMCs. The gene calls are TRBV18 and TRBJ1-1; 10 bases fit TRBD1. CDR3 DNA: TGTGCCAGCTCACCGACAGGGGGCGCGGACACTGAAGCTTTCTTT. It is translated as CASSPTGGADTEAFF.